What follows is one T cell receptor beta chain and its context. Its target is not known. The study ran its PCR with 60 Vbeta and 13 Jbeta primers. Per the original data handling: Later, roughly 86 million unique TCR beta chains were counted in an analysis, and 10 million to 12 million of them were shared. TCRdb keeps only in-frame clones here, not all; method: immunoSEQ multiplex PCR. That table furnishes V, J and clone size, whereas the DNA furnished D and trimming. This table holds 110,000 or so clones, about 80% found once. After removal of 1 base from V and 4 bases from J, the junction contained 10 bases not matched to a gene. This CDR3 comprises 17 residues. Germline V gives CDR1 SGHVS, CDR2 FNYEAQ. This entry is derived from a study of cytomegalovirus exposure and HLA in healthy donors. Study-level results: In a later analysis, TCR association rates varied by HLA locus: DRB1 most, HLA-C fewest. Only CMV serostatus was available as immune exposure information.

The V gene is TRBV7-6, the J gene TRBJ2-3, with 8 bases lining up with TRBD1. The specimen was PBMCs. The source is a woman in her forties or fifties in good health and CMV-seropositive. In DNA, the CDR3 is TGTGCCAGCAGCTTAGTAAGCAGGGGGCGGCTCGCAGATACGCAGTATTTT. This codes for CASSLVSRGRLADTQYF. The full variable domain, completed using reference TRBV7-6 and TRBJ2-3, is GAGVSQSPRYKVTKRGQDVALRCDPISGHVSLYWYRQALGQGPEFLTYFNYEAQQDKSGLPNDRFSAERPEGSISTLTIQRTEQRDSAMYRCASSLVSRGRLADTQYFGPGTRLTVL.